The rows below give T cell receptor beta chains drawn from one sample of a study of glioma-infiltrating T cells after dendritic cell vaccination. Libraries were prepared by immunoSEQ multiplex PCR; TCRdb keeps only in-frame clonotypes and omits some of them. Altogether tens of thousands of clones are present, roughly 87% being singletons, with the ten largest covering less than 8%. Sequencing was performed on blood, taken after dendritic cell vaccination. These receptor sequences come from a human donor with glioblastoma. CDR3s include the opening cysteine and the closing phenylalanine or tryptophan. A D gene is named only where the DNA matches it firmly. A clone size is listed for some rows: how often the clone was seen (once, few, many), or a class if it is expanded.

CDR3 protein: CAISESGGKGSYEQYF
J gene: TRBJ2-7
V gene: TRBV10-3
D gene: .
clone size: .

CDR3 protein: CASSALEGEQYF
J gene: TRBJ2-7
V gene: TRBV9
D gene: .
clone size: .

CDR3 protein: CASSGSWQSSYEQYF
J gene: TRBJ2-7
V gene: TRBV9
D gene: .
clone size: once

CDR3 protein: CASSSNYQETQYF
J gene: TRBJ2-5
V gene: TRBV7-9
D gene: .
clone size: .

CDR3 protein: CASRRQIQETQYF
J gene: TRBJ2-5
V gene: TRBV6-1
D gene: .
clone size: .

CDR3 protein: CAWRAGQGSSYTF
J gene: TRBJ1-2
V gene: TRBV30
D gene: TRBD1
clone size: .

CDR3 protein: CASSQVISYEQYF
J gene: TRBJ2-7
V gene: TRBV14
D gene: .
clone size: few

CDR3 protein: CASSAGAHYGYTF
J gene: TRBJ1-2
V gene: TRBV6-5
D gene: .
clone size: .

CDR3 protein: CASTRGRTDLNTEAFF
J gene: TRBJ1-1
V gene: TRBV19
D gene: TRBD1
clone size: .

CDR3 protein: CASSGTFTDTQYF
J gene: TRBJ2-3
V gene: TRBV19
D gene: .
clone size: few

CDR3 protein: CASSHRGGRVVDIQYF
J gene: TRBJ2-4
V gene: TRBV4-3
D gene: TRBD2
clone size: once